The TCR beta chain described here comes from a study of Ad26.COV2.S vaccination and SARS-CoV-2 variants. Study-level points and caveats: Among vaccine recipients, spike-specific TCR breadth exceeded that of placebo recipients.

The method was immunoSEQ multiplex PCR; TCRdb's version includes in-frame clones alone and lacks a portion of them. This table holds a few hundred thousand clones, about 90% found once. Germline V lookup: CDR1 SGHAT, CDR2 FQNNGV. The CDR3 contains 13 residues. Trimming removed 3 bases from V and 4 bases from J, with 9 bases in between. The treatment denotes: over 15 received Ad26.COV2.S at low or high dose, single or two shots; a few received placebo; per-sample allocation not given. Day 63 following the first vaccine or placebo injection was when the samples were taken. For this clone: Its target is not known.

The rearrangement joins TRBV11-2 to TRBJ1-2, with a possible D match to TRBD1 (5 bases). This TCR was recovered from a person aged 18-65 years who received the Ad26.COV2.S COVID-19 vaccine or a placebo. The sequencing here drew on peripheral blood, taken in a trial of Ad26.COV2.S vaccine versus placebo. CDR3 sequence reads: CASSLGTSYGYTF. Here the CDR3 DNA reads TGTGCCAGCAGCTTGGGGACCTCCTATGGCTACACCTTC. Drawing the rest from reference TRBV11-2 and TRBJ1-2, the complete variable domain is EAGVAQSPRYKIIEKRQSVAFWCNPISGHATLYWYQQILGQGPKLLIQFQNNGVVDDSQLPKDRFSAERLKGVDSTLKIQPAKLEDSAVYLCASSLGTSYGYTFGSGTRLTVV.